The 10 T cell receptor beta chains given below trace back to one sample, sequenced in a study of low-dose radiotherapy and immunotherapy resistance in tumors. TRAV- and TRBV-specific primers primed first-strand cDNA, covering alpha and beta chains. TCRs underwent about 20 PCR cycles of amplification with a constant-region primer and V-primer adapter. TCRdb reprocessed the reads with MiXCR, giving one entry per CDR3 protein. Among about 20,000 distinct CDR3 sequences listed, 74% were seen once. The receptors here all came from a human donor with advanced metastatic prostate, ovarian, gallbladder or colorectal cancer (not recorded which). This table probably holds off-target reads from a library built for another chain.

There are a few counts of this clonotype. The chain's CDR3 is CASRTGPGNTEAFF. DNA of the CDR3: TGTGCCAGCAGGACAGGCCCAGGGAACACTGAAGCTTTCTTT. The rearrangement joins TRBV27 to TRBJ1-1, with a tentative D call TRBD1 (6 bases). Trimming shortened V by 6 bases and J by 1 base, and 12 bases separated the two germline ends. The germline V gene has CDR1 MNHEY and CDR2 SMNVEV (reference sequence). The CDR3 has 14 amino acids.

The chain is built from TRBV20-1 and TRBJ2-3; no reliable D call. The ends were cut back, 5 bases at V and 1 base at J, with 10 bases in the middle. The CDR3 length is 13 residues. Germline CDR1 and CDR2: DFQATT and SNEGSKA (reference sequence). The CDR3 is CSAPGSGTDTQYF. The DNA for the CDR3 is TGCAGTGCTCCAGGTTCGGGCACAGATACGCAGTATTTT.

This chain uses TRBV2 with TRBJ1-1; D is undetermined. The CDR3 is 12 amino acids. Germline assignment: CDR1 SNHLY and CDR2 FYNNEI. V lost 6 bases, J lost 0 bases, and 5 bases lay in between. The CDR3 sequence: CASSLMNTEAFF. CDR3 DNA: TGTGCCAGCAGCCTCATGAACACTGAAGCTTTCTTT.

The sample holds a few counts of this clonotype. The chain carries TRBV5-1 and TRBJ2-1; 7 nucleotides match TRBD2. Germline V gives CDR1 SGHRS, CDR2 YFSETQ. The V segment lost 5 bases and the J segment 0 bases; nucleotides outside the gene matches: 8. CDR3 length equals 16 residues. CDR3 loop: CASRSAGLSSYNEQFF. CDR3 bases: TGCGCCAGCAGATCAGCGGGATTGAGCTCCTACAATGAGCAGTTCTTC.

The genes are TRBV12-3 or TRBV12-4 and TRBJ1-5, with 9 bases matching TRBD1. The CDR3 length is 15 residues. V lost 4 bases, J lost 6 bases, and 7 bases stayed unmatched. The CDR3 protein is CASSSNRGRAQPQHF. CDR3 sequence (DNA): TGTGCCAGCAGTTCCAACAGGGGGCGCGCTCAGCCCCAGCATTTT.

The chain carries TRBV6-2 or TRBV6-3 and TRBJ1-1; D is unresolved. CDR1 is MNHEY and CDR2 is SVGEGT in the germline V gene. The CDR3 runs 13 residues. V shed 5 bases and J shed 6 bases, with 13 bases lying between them. The CDR3 region has the DNA TGTGCCAGCAGTCCCCCGGCGCGGGCTGAAGCTTTCTTT. It yields the protein CASSPPARAEAFF.

The V call is TRBV6-2 or TRBV6-3, the J call TRBJ2-7, with TRBD2 matching 7 bases. Germline V lookup: CDR1 MNHEY, CDR2 SVGEGT. V lost 6 bases and J lost 1; bases outside the gene matches: 6. This CDR3 region has 14 residues. Here the CDR3 reads CASSSGLESYEQYF. DNA of the CDR3: TGTGCCAGCAGCTCCGGACTAGAATCCTACGAGCAGTACTTC.

This clonotype was observed once. This chain joins TRBV6-2 or TRBV6-3 and TRBJ2-7; D might be TRBD1 (5 bases). V shed 7 bases and J shed 5 bases, with 12 bases lying between them. This CDR3 spans 12 amino acids. CDR1 is MNHEY and CDR2 is SVGEGT in the germline V gene. As DNA, the CDR3 is TGTGCCAGCACGGCCAGGGCAAACGAGCAGTACTTC. It encodes CASTARANEQYF.

The rearrangement links TRBV28 to TRBJ1-2; 7 nucleotides agree with TRBD1. The CDR3 runs to 13 residues. Germline V CDR1 and CDR2: MDHEN, SYDVKM. The J segment lost 7 bases and the V segment lost 5 bases, leaving 7 bases of the junction unmatched. The CDR3, as DNA: TGTGCCAGCAGTACTAACAGGGGTTTTGGCTACACCTTC. Translation: CASSTNRGFGYTF.

This clonotype has only one observation. The chain couples TRBV2 to TRBJ1-1; D is undetermined. V lost 10 bases and J lost 8, with 14 bases in between. This CDR3 is built from 11 residues. Per germline, CDR1 SNHLY and CDR2 FYNNEI. CDR3: CATAVGAEAFF. The CDR3 region has the DNA TGTGCCACCGCCGTCGGAGCCGAAGCTTTCTTT. Drawing the rest from reference TRBV2 and TRBJ1-1, the complete variable domain is EPEVTQTPSHQVTQMGQEVILRCVPISNHLYFYWYRQILGQKVEFLVSFYNNEISEKSEIFDDQFSVERPDGSNFTLKIRSTKLEDSAMYFCATAVGAEAFFGQGTRLTVV.